These T cell receptor beta chains were read from a single sample in a study of blood T cell repertoires in COVID-19. TCRdb's copy holds only in-frame clones and misses some; the assay was immunoSEQ multiplex PCR. The sample lists about 160,000 clones; approximately 80% were seen once. What was sequenced was peripheral blood. The receptors come from a woman of 80 years or more with active or convalescent COVID-19. Both conserved end residues are part of each CDR3. The D gene is left open where the match is weak. For some rows the clone size is stated as once, few or many, or as a class when expanded; others skip it.

V: TRBV6-5; J: TRBJ1-2; D: .; length: 15; size: .; DNA: TGTGCCAGCGCCAAAACATCCACCCTTAACTATGGCTACACCTTC; CDR3: CASAKTSTLNYGYTF
V: TRBV7-9; J: TRBJ1-2; D: TRBD1; length: 12; size: .; DNA: TGTGCCAGCGGATCAGGGGGCTGGGGCTACACCTTC; CDR3: CASGSGGWGYTF
V: TRBV10-3; J: TRBJ1-5; D: TRBD1; length: 15; size: .; DNA: TGTGCCATCTCCCCCAGAGGGGGCGGCAATCAGCCCCAGCATTTT; CDR3: CAISPRGGGNQPQHF
V: TRBV7-3; J: TRBJ2-7; D: TRBD1; length: 14; size: few; DNA: TGTGCCAGCAGCTCGACAGGGGGAGGATCCGAGCAGTACTTC; CDR3: CASSSTGGGSEQYF
V: TRBV10-3; J: TRBJ1-1; D: TRBD1; length: 13; size: .; DNA: TGTGCCATTCAGGGGGCTCAGGGCACTGAAGCTTTCTTT; CDR3: CAIQGAQGTEAFF
V: TRBV6-1; J: TRBJ2-3; D: TRBD2; length: 16; size: .; DNA: TGTGCCAGCAGTGAATTTAGCGGGGGCCCGGCAGATACGCAGTATTTT; CDR3: CASSEFSGGPADTQYF
V: TRBV7-2; J: TRBJ2-7; D: .; length: 14; size: .; DNA: TGTGCCAGCAGCTTAACGGTCAACTCCTACGAGCAGTACTTC; CDR3: CASSLTVNSYEQYF
V: TRBV12-3/TRBV12-4; J: TRBJ1-1; D: .; length: 13; size: .; DNA: TGTGCCAGCAGGACGCAGGATAAAAGGGAAGCTTTCTTT; CDR3: CASRTQDKREAFF
V: TRBV18; J: TRBJ1-3; D: TRBD1; length: 12; size: .; DNA: TGTGCCAGCTCACCCTCGGACAGGGCGATATATTTT; CDR3: CASSPSDRAIYF
V: TRBV6-2/TRBV6-3; J: TRBJ2-7; D: TRBD1; length: 15; size: .; DNA: TGTGCCAGCAGCCAAGGGACAGGGTTCTCCTACGAGCAGTACTTC; CDR3: CASSQGTGFSYEQYF
V: TRBV11-2; J: TRBJ1-5; D: TRBD1; length: 13; size: .; DNA: TGTGCCAGCAGCCCGGACAGGGCTCAGCCCCAGCATTTT; CDR3: CASSPDRAQPQHF
V: TRBV10-3; J: TRBJ2-1; D: .; length: 12; size: .; DNA: TGTGCCGCGGGCAGTAACTACAATGAGCAGTTCTTC; CDR3: CAAGSNYNEQFF
V: TRBV11-2; J: TRBJ2-5; D: .; length: 13; size: .; DNA: TGTGCCAGCAGCTTACAGGGGTCAACGCTTTGGTACTTC; CDR3: CASSLQGSTLWYF
V: TRBV24-1; J: TRBJ1-2; D: .; length: 14; size: .; DNA: TGTGCCACCAGTTCCTCCGGGTCCCCAAATGGCTACACCTTC; CDR3: CATSSSGSPNGYTF
V: TRBV9; J: TRBJ2-5; D: .; length: 16; size: .; DNA: TGTGCCAGCAGCCCTTTCCAGGGTGGGGTTAAAGAGACCCAGTACTTC; CDR3: CASSPFQGGVKETQYF
V: TRBV7-2; J: TRBJ2-1; D: TRBD2; length: 15; size: .; DNA: TGTGCCAGCAGCCCTCCCCGGGCGGGGGAAGGGGAGCAGTTCTTC; CDR3: CASSPPRAGEGEQFF
V: TRBV5-5; J: TRBJ1-6; D: .; length: 14; size: .; DNA: TGTGCCAGCAGCTTGGACCCCGGGGGAAAACCCCTCCACTTT; CDR3: CASSLDPGGKPLHF